This T cell receptor (beta chain) appears in the sequencing data of a study of identical twins. Study-wide findings and caveats: Conclusions relied on cross-sectional statistical analysis, not following the same donors. Possibly, invariant MAIT and iNKT cells partly confounded zero-insertion analyses.

To note about this clonotype: Its antigen remains unknown.

The germline V gene has CDR1 SGHVS and CDR2 FQNEAQ. With 1 base removed from V and 0 bases from J, the gap between germline ends came to 9 bases. There are 15 residues in the CDR3. TCRdb independently ran MiXCR on the 5' RACE reads; one entry per CDR3 protein. Of hundreds of thousands of distinct CDR3 sequences listed, approximately 18% are singletons. In addition, the sample was reused for a study of T cells expressing NK-cell markers. That paper notes: Sequencing of TCR beta repertoires drew on sorted CD3+CD56+NKG2C+, CD3+CD56+NKG2C- and CD3+CD56-NKG2C+ T cells. The use of an anti-gamma-delta TCR antibody, which was added in several experiments, restricted sorting to T cells expressing alpha-beta TCR.

The V call is TRBV7-8, the J call TRBJ2-5; D may be TRBD1 or TRBD2 (6 bases each). The sequence was obtained from a woman between 18 and 29 years old in good health. The sequenced sample was PBMCs. CDR3 loop: CASSLGGADQETQYF. CDR3 coding DNA: TGTGCCAGCAGCTTAGGGGGGGCAGACCAAGAGACCCAGTACTTC.